The 30 T cell receptor beta chains listed next were all sequenced from one sample in a study of blood T cell repertoires in COVID-19. The data were produced by immunoSEQ multiplex PCR, yet TCRdb's version contains in-frame clones alone and is incomplete. Seen here are 150,000 or so clones, approximately 82% observed once, and the top ten hold approximately 14%. Sequenced material: PBMCs or T cells enriched from blood (not recorded which). These receptors all stem from a man aged 50-59 years who had recovered from COVID-19.

This chain uses TRBV6-2 or TRBV6-3 with TRBJ1-3; D is unresolved. V was pared by 6 bases and J by 0 bases, with 15 bases between. Germline CDR1 reads MNHEY; CDR2 reads SVGEGT. CDR3 length equals 16 residues. CDR3 bases: TGTGCCAGCAGCACTACCGGGCGGGGCTCTGGAAACACCATATATTTT. Its translation: CASSTTGRGSGNTIYF.

The V and J genes are TRBV6-5 and TRBJ1-6, with TRBD1 matching 8 bases. The CDR3 sequence is 14 residues long. V dropped 5 bases and J dropped 10; count of bases not matched to a gene: 7. Germline V lookup: CDR1 MNHEY, CDR2 SVGAGI. In nucleotides, the CDR3 is TGTGCCAGCAGTACCTGGACAGGGACGTCACCCCTCCACTTT. As protein: CASSTWTGTSPLHF.

This clone has a single count. The chain combines TRBV15 with TRBJ2-2, with D possibly matching TRBD2 (6 bases). Trimming took 2 bases from V and 2 from J, leaving 15 bases between them. The CDR3 spans 17 residues. CDR1 and CDR2 (germline): LNHNV, YYDKDF (reference sequence). The CDR3 DNA reads as TGTGCCACCAGCAGAAAGGCCCCCGGGGGAAACACCGGGGAGCTGTTTTTT. Its protein is CATSRKAPGGNTGELFF.

Here the CDR3 DNA reads TGTGCCAGCAGTCCGCATTCGGAAGAGACCCAGTACTTC. Translated: CASSPHSEETQYF. This rearrangement joins TRBV6-6 to TRBJ2-5; D gene unclear. V was clipped by 5 bases and J by 3 bases, with 10 bases between them. CDR1 and CDR2 from the germline V gene are MNHNY and SVGAGI (reference sequence). The CDR3 contains 13 residues.

The chain has TRBV12-3 or TRBV12-4 and TRBJ2-7, with D possibly being TRBD2 (5 bases). The CDR3 totals 13 residues. Trimming stripped 5 bases from V and 3 bases from J, with 11 bases between. The CDR3 loop reads CASSNGLDYEQYF. In DNA, the CDR3 is TGTGCCAGCAGTAATGGACTCGACTACGAGCAGTACTTC.

V and J are TRBV14 and TRBJ1-2, with 7 bases identical to TRBD1. The CDR3 has 13 amino acids. V lost 2 bases, J lost 6 bases, and 3 bases stayed unmatched. Germline assignment: CDR1 SGHDN and CDR2 FVKESK. This CDR3 reads CASSQNRGHGYTF. The CDR3 nucleotides read TGTGCCAGCAGCCAAAACAGGGGTCATGGCTACACCTTC. Full variable domain (outside the CDR3, taken from reference TRBV14 and TRBJ1-2): EAGVTQFPSHSVIEKGQTVTLRCDPISGHDNLYWYRRVMGKEIKFLLHFVKESKQDESGMPNNRFLAERTGGTYSTLKVQPAELEDSGVYFCASSQNRGHGYTFGSGTRLTVV.

This chain links TRBV6-1 with TRBJ1-4; 8 bases map to TRBD1. Unmatched junction bases numbered 11, after V lost 0 bases and J lost 5 bases. Germline CDR1 and CDR2: MNHNS and SASEGT. The CDR3 is 18 amino acids. The CDR3 is CASSEASIRDRLNEKLFF. CDR3 coding DNA: TGTGCCAGCAGTGAAGCATCAATAAGGGACAGGCTGAATGAAAAACTGTTTTTT.

The rearrangement joins TRBV15 to TRBJ1-5, with D possibly being TRBD1 (6 bases). Germline V gives CDR1 LNHNV, CDR2 YYDKDF (reference sequence). The CDR3 runs to 17 residues. Trimming removed 0 bases at V and 3 bases at J, with 15 bases between. The CDR3 DNA is TGTGCCACCAGCAGAGATAGGGAAAGGGGACACAATCAGCCCCAGCATTTT. Translating gives CATSRDRERGHNQPQHF.

Points on this clone: Other DNA sequences in the same sample also yield this CDR3. The chain links TRBV9 to TRBJ2-3; TRBD2 aligns across 11 bases. This CDR3 has 15 residues. The ends lost 2 bases at V and 3 bases at J; junction bases unmatched: 2. The germline gives CDR1 SGDLS, CDR2 YYNGEE. The CDR3 here is CASSVSGGGTDTQYF. As DNA, the CDR3 is TGTGCCAGCAGCGTTAGCGGGGGGGGAACAGATACGCAGTATTTT.

The chain couples TRBV27 to TRBJ2-1, with 11 bases matching TRBD2. With V trimmed by 4 bases and J by 8 bases, 7 bases remained unmatched. Per the germline V gene, CDR1 is MNHEY and CDR2 is SMNVEV (reference sequence). This CDR3 spans 15 amino acids. In DNA, the CDR3 is TGTGCCAGCAGTTCCTATAGCGGGGGGGCCTATGAGCAGTTCTTC. Amino acids: CASSSYSGGAYEQFF.

This clone occurred once. The V and J genes are TRBV30 and TRBJ1-1, with D unclear. Between the trimmed V and J ends, which lost 6 bases and 6 bases, there was a span of 8 bases. The CDR3 is 10 residues long. The germline V gene encodes CDR1 GTSNPN and CDR2 SVGIG (reference sequence). DNA of the CDR3: TGTGCCTGCCTGTTTCCTGAAGCTTTCTTT. Amino acids: CACLFPEAFF.

The V gene is TRBV3-1 (or the pseudogene TRBV3-2), the J gene TRBJ2-7; D remains ambiguous. The CDR3 is 11 residues long. Germline assignment: CDR1 LGHDT and CDR2 YNNKEL (reference sequence). Between the trimmed V and J ends, which lost 10 bases and 3 bases, there was a span of 10 bases. The CDR3 DNA reads as TGTGCCACCAGGTCAGACTACGAGCAGTACTTC. Its translation: CATRSDYEQYF.

As DNA, the CDR3 is TGTGCCACCAGTGATTTTGTGGCAGGGGGAGTGTACGAGCAGTACTTC. It is translated as CATSDFVAGGVYEQYF. This sequence joins TRBV24-1 and TRBJ2-7; the match to TRBD1 covers 7 bases. The germline CDR1 and CDR2 sequences are KGHDR and SFDVKD. The CDR3 is 16 residues long. With V trimmed by 1 base and J by 4 bases, 9 bases remained unmatched.

CDR3 nucleotide sequence: TGTGCCAGCAGTACCCGGACAGGGGAGAGGAACTATGGCTACACCTTC. Translation gives CASSTRTGERNYGYTF. The genes are TRBV27 and TRBJ1-2; 9 bases match TRBD1. CDR1 and CDR2 from the germline V gene are MNHEY and SMNVEV (reference sequence). The CDR3 is 16 residues long. The V gene end was trimmed by 5 bases and the J gene end by 2 bases; junction bases not matched to a gene: 9.

Here the CDR3 reads CASSLGGNYGYTF. As DNA, the CDR3 is TGTGCCAGCAGCCTAGGAGGGAACTATGGCTACACCTTC. This chain uses TRBV12-3 or TRBV12-4 with TRBJ1-2; D is unresolved. Trimming removed 6 bases at V and 2 bases at J, with 10 bases between. This CDR3 is built from 13 residues.

The CDR3 reads CATALRGGSEQYF. CDR3 nucleotide sequence: TGTGCCACCGCCCTCCGAGGGGGAAGTGAGCAGTACTTC. J is TRBJ2-7 and V is TRBV24-1, with a tentative D call TRBD1 (6 bases). Between the trimmed V and J ends, which lost 9 bases and 7 bases, there was a span of 18 bases. The CDR3 covers 13 residues. CDR1 and CDR2 (germline): KGHDR, SFDVKD.

The chain uses TRBV7-9 and TRBJ1-4, with TRBD1 identical over 10 bases. The V and J ends lost 5 bases and 7 bases, in that order; junction bases with no gene match: 7. Looked up from germline, CDR1 is SEHNR and CDR2 is FQNEAQ (reference sequence). The CDR3 has 15 residues. In DNA form, the CDR3 reads TGTGCCAGCAGCCAGCGGACAGGGGGTTCTGAAAAACTGTTTTTT. The encoded protein is CASSQRTGGSEKLFF.

This chain connects TRBV28 to TRBJ1-3, with TRBD1 as a possible D gene (6 bases). V was pared by 8 bases and J by 3 bases, with 17 bases between. CDR1 is MDHEN, CDR2 SYDVKM, per germline. This CDR3 is built from 15 residues. The CDR3, as DNA: TGTGCCAGCCGGGTGGGGGCAGTGGTTGGAAACACCATATATTTT. Its protein product is CASRVGAVVGNTIYF.

The rearrangement uses TRBV5-1 and TRBJ2-2; D is ambiguous. Germline V CDR1 and CDR2: SGHRS, YFSETQ. The length of the CDR3 is 15 residues. Trimming left V 0 bases short and J 1 base short, with 7 bases between. CDR3 coding DNA: TGCGCCAGCAGCTTGGTTAGTTTGAACACCGGGGAGCTGTTTTTT. Amino acids: CASSLVSLNTGELFF.

The chain is built from TRBV5-1 and TRBJ2-6, with 11 positions matching TRBD1. CDR1 and CDR2 from the germline V gene are SGHRS and YFSETQ. The CDR3 runs to 18 residues. V shed 0 bases, J shed 2 bases, and the junction held 4 bases outside the gene matches. DNA of the CDR3: TGCGCCAGCAGCTTGGATGGGACAGGGGGACCTGGGGCCAACGTCCTGACTTTC. Its protein product is CASSLDGTGGPGANVLTF.

In this sample, this clone turned up once. This rearrangement joins TRBV5-1 to TRBJ1-6, with D perhaps matching TRBD1 (6 bases). This CDR3 region has 18 residues. Germline V gives CDR1 SGHRS, CDR2 YFSETQ. V was trimmed by 3 bases and J by 6 bases, leaving 22 bases between them. In DNA, the CDR3 is TGCGCCAGCAGCTGGCAGGGAAGGACAGCCTCTGGTAATTCACCCCTCCACTTT. This sequence encodes CASSWQGRTASGNSPLHF.

This rearrangement joins TRBV12-2 to TRBJ1-5. TRBV12-2 is annotated as a pseudogene. CDR3 length: 17 residues. As DNA, the CDR3 is TGTGCAAGTCGCTTAGCCACGGTTATCCATAGCAATCAGCCCCAGCATTTT. As protein: CASRLATVIHSNQPQHF.

This chain links TRBV4-2 with TRBJ2-1; 7 bases fit TRBD1. The CDR3 has 16 amino acids. CDR1 LGHNA and CDR2 YNFKEQ come from the germline V gene. Unmatched junction bases numbered 6, after V lost 0 bases and J lost 4 bases. Here the CDR3 DNA reads TGTGCCAGCAGCCAAGACACCGGGACAGCTTACAATGAGCAGTTCTTC. Its translation: CASSQDTGTAYNEQFF.

The rearrangement uses TRBV24-1 and TRBJ1-2; possibly TRBD1 for D (5 bases). Looked up from germline, CDR1 is KGHDR and CDR2 is SFDVKD. This CDR3 spans 12 amino acids. Trimming stripped 5 bases from V and 4 bases from J, with 7 bases between. The CDR3 protein is CATSAGGYGYTF. The CDR3 nucleotides are TGTGCCACCAGTGCGGGGGGCTATGGCTACACCTTC.

The V and J genes are TRBV18 and TRBJ1-2; D possibly corresponds to TRBD1 (6 bases). V was clipped by 4 bases and J by 4 bases, with 13 bases between them. Germline V gene lookup returns CDR1 KGHSH and CDR2 LQKENI. The CDR3 is 14 amino acids. CDR3 in DNA: TGTGCCAGCTCACAGAGGATAGGGGGCTATGGCTACACCTTC. This encodes CASSQRIGGYGYTF.

The chain couples TRBV9 to TRBJ2-3; 8 nucleotides line up with TRBD2. The J segment lost 6 bases and the V segment lost 0 bases, leaving 9 bases of the junction unmatched. The V gene's germline CDR1 is SGDLS and CDR2 YYNGEE. The CDR3 extends over 16 amino acids. The CDR3 DNA is TGTGCCAGCAGCGTAGAAAACGGGGGGGCGAGTGATACGCAGTATTTT. It encodes CASSVENGGASDTQYF.

The V call is TRBV19, the J call TRBJ2-7; TRBD1 agrees at 8 bases. The CDR3 loop spans 18 amino acids. The junction had 18 bases not matched to a gene; V was cut back by 5 bases and J by 3 bases. The germline gives CDR1 LNHDA, CDR2 SQIVND (reference sequence). The CDR3 nucleotides read TGTGCCAGTAGTTCGCCCGGTACAGGGGGAAAGTTCTTCTACGAGCAGTACTTC. It yields the protein CASSSPGTGGKFFYEQYF.

The rearrangement links TRBV13 to TRBJ1-2; 8 nucleotides align to TRBD1. Trimming took 10 bases from V and 5 from J; bases not matched to a gene: 9. The CDR3 extends over 13 amino acids. CDR1 is PRHDT, CDR2 FYEKMQ, per germline (reference sequence). The CDR3, as DNA: TGTGCCACCGGGACAGGCCGGTCTTATGGCTACACCTTC. Protein sequence: CATGTGRSYGYTF.

Comments on this clone: The same CDR3 is also encoded by other DNA sequences in this sample. J is TRBJ1-4 and V is TRBV5-1; TRBD1 matches at 7 bases. V dropped 0 bases and J dropped 2; count of bases not matched to a gene: 4. The CDR3 covers 16 residues. CDR1 is SGHRS, CDR2 YFSETQ, per germline. The CDR3 DNA is TGCGCCAGCAGCTTGGCGCCACAGGGGACTAATGAAAAACTGTTTTTT. Translation: CASSLAPQGTNEKLFF.

This clone was observed a single time. The CDR3 coding sequence is TGTGCCAGTAGCGAGGGACAGAAGGTTAACTATGGCTACACCTTC. Translation gives CASSEGQKVNYGYTF. The chain recombines TRBV19 with TRBJ1-2; 7 nucleotides line up with TRBD1. Losses at the gene ends were 6 bases for V and 1 base for J; bases not matched to a gene: 8. CDR1 is LNHDA and CDR2 is SQIVND in the germline V gene (reference sequence). There are 15 residues in the CDR3.